Listed here are 24 T cell receptor beta chains from one sample, sequenced in a study of T cells in Graves' hyperthyroidism and ophthalmopathy. RNA transcripts yielded amplified TCR beta CDR3 regions. HTBI primers drove first-round RT-PCR of the TCR CDR3. TCRdb fed the multiplex PCR reads into MiXCR, producing one record per CDR3 protein. The sample records about 640,000 distinct CDR3 sequences, about 45% being singletons. The material sequenced was peripheral blood or thyroid tissue (not recorded which). These receptor sequences come from an adult man with Graves' disease, either hyperthyroidism or ophthalmopathy (not recorded which).

This clonotype was counted between two and nine times. The rearrangement joins TRBV7-9 to TRBJ1-1, with 8 positions matching TRBD1. The CDR3 has 17 amino acids. The V gene end was trimmed by 1 base and the J gene end by 3 bases; junction bases not matched to a gene: 10. Looked up from germline, CDR1 is SEHNR and CDR2 is FQNEAQ (reference sequence). The CDR3 DNA follows: TGTGCCAGCAGCTTAGTTGGCAGGGGGCGCAGGGACACTGAAGCTTTCTTT. This encodes CASSLVGRGRRDTEAFF.

There are many counts of this clonotype. The J gene is TRBJ2-5, the V gene TRBV10-1; tentative D call: TRBD2 (6 bases). V was clipped by 0 bases and J by 4 bases, with 9 bases between them. The CDR3 is 14 amino acids. Germline lookup yields CDR1 WNHNN and CDR2 SYGVQD (reference sequence). The CDR3 region has the DNA TGCGCCAGCAGTGAGTCCGGAGGGGTAGAGACCCAGTACTTC. Its translation: CASSESGGVETQYF.

This clonotype was observed many times. This chain joins TRBV20-1 and TRBJ1-2; D uncertain. The CDR3 is 13 amino acids. V was pared by 1 base and J by 2 bases, with 8 bases between. Germline CDR1 is DFQATT and CDR2 is SNEGSKA (reference sequence). This CDR3 reads CSARVEGNYGYTF. The CDR3 region has the DNA TGCAGTGCTAGAGTAGAAGGAAACTATGGCTACACCTTC.

A few counts support this clonotype. The gene calls are TRBV9 and TRBJ1-2; 9 bases are a match to TRBD1. Per germline, CDR1 SGDLS and CDR2 YYNGEE. V lost 4 bases and J lost 7; bases outside the gene matches: 8. The CDR3 is 14 amino acids. DNA for the CDR3: TGTGCCAGCAGCTCACCGGGACAGGGTCGTGGCTACACCTTC. Amino acid sequence: CASSSPGQGRGYTF.

In its sample, this clonotype was seen a few times. V gene TRBV7-9 combines with J gene TRBJ1-2, with 10 bases that match TRBD1. CDR3 length: 17 amino acids. Germline V gives CDR1 SEHNR, CDR2 FQNEAQ (reference sequence). Trimming removed 5 bases from V and 4 bases from J; junction bases left unmatched: 13. This CDR3 is CASSPTGDRGSGYGYTF. The CDR3, as DNA: TGTGCCAGCAGCCCCACGGGGGACAGGGGATCGGGCTATGGCTACACCTTC.

This clonotype showed up just a few times. This chain joins TRBV20-1 and TRBJ1-1; maybe TRBD1 (6 bases). Per the germline V gene, CDR1 is DFQATT and CDR2 is SNEGSKA (reference sequence). The CDR3 length is 12 residues. Trimming took 0 bases from V and 4 from J, leaving 6 bases between them. The CDR3 region has the DNA TGCAGTGCTAGAGAACAGGGCACTGAAGCTTTCTTT. Translating gives CSAREQGTEAFF.

The rearrangement uses TRBV19 and TRBJ1-6, with a possible D match to TRBD1 (6 bases). The length of the CDR3 is 15 residues. V lost 7 bases and J 7 bases, leaving 17 bases between the germline ends. Per the germline V gene, CDR1 is LNHDA and CDR2 is SQIVND (reference sequence). CDR3 DNA: TGTGCCAGTACCCCAGAGGGGGGATCCAATTCACCCCTCCACTTT. It specifies CASTPEGGSNSPLHF.

The rearrangement joins TRBV6-6 to TRBJ1-1; D remains ambiguous. The V and J ends lost 10 bases and 4 bases respectively, with 16 bases between them. The V gene's germline CDR1 is MNHNY and CDR2 SVGAGI (reference sequence). This CDR3 has 13 residues. This CDR3 is CATSRTSVTEAFF. The CDR3 DNA is TGTGCCACTTCCAGGACGTCAGTCACTGAAGCTTTCTTT.

V usage is TRBV20-1 and J usage is TRBJ1-2; the D is unclear. CDR1 is DFQATT, CDR2 SNEGSKA, per germline (reference sequence). The CDR3 extends over 14 amino acids. Trimming shortened V by 7 bases and J by 3 bases, and 18 bases separated the two germline ends. In nucleotides, the CDR3 is TGCAGTGTTGGCTGGGGTGCGGCGGACTATGGCTACACCTTC. Translated, it gives CSVGWGAADYGYTF.

V and J are TRBV3-1 and TRBJ1-5; D remains ambiguous. The germline gives CDR1 LGHDT, CDR2 YNNKEL (reference sequence). V lost 0 bases to trimming and J lost 1 base, with 7 bases between them. This CDR3 contains 15 residues. CDR3 DNA sequence: TGTGCCAGCAGCCAAGACCCGACAAGCAATCAGCCCCAGCATTTT. Encoded protein: CASSQDPTSNQPQHF.

V is TRBV10-3 and J is TRBJ1-3; unclear D gene. Trimming took 11 bases from V and 0 from J, leaving 17 bases between them. This CDR3 comprises 15 residues. Germline CDR1 reads ENHRY; CDR2 reads SYGVKD. CDR3 protein: CAVEGSPSSGNTIYF. The DNA for the CDR3 is TGTGCCGTAGAGGGCAGTCCCAGCTCTGGAAACACCATATATTTT.

This clonotype was seen only a few times. The CDR3 reads CSAGRGGRPMNTEAFF. CDR3 in DNA: TGCAGCGCCGGGAGGGGGGGGCGCCCCATGAACACTGAAGCTTTCTTT. V gene TRBV29-1 combines with J gene TRBJ1-1, with a tentative D call TRBD1 (6 bases). Trimming pared 7 bases from V and 0 bases from J, leaving 21 bases between. This CDR3 has 16 amino acids. Per germline, CDR1 SQVTM and CDR2 ANQGSEA.

This clonotype was seen once. CDR3 DNA sequence: TGTGCCAGCAGCGGGGGGTTGTCGGCCGGGGAGCTGTTTTTT. Encoded protein: CASSGGLSAGELFF. This sequence joins TRBV9 and TRBJ2-2; D possibly uses TRBD1 or TRBD2 (5 bases each). V lost 3 bases, J lost 6 bases, and 12 bases lay in between. The germline V gene encodes CDR1 SGDLS and CDR2 YYNGEE. The CDR3 is 14 amino acids.

V and J are TRBV10-3 and TRBJ1-1; 7 bases line up with TRBD1. Germline-derived CDR1 and CDR2 are ENHRY and SYGVKD. This CDR3 is 15 amino acids long. J lost 1 base, V lost 5 bases, and 7 bases had no gene match. This CDR3 reads CAISSDAGGNTEAFF. The CDR3 DNA is TGTGCCATCAGTTCGGACGCAGGGGGGAACACTGAAGCTTTCTTT.

On this clonotype: Compared with germline, one end of the junction differs, possibly owing to a read error. V usage is TRBV29-1 and J usage is TRBJ1-2, with D possibly being TRBD1 (5 bases). Germline V gives CDR1 SQVTM, CDR2 ANQGSEA. The CDR3 is 12 residues long. This CDR3 is CAWSGTSYGYTF. The CDR3 coding sequence is TGTGCCTGGAGCGGGACCTCCTATGGCTACACCTTC.

The chain employs TRBV7-9 and TRBJ1-3; TRBD1 matches 9 bases. The CDR3 sequence is 15 residues long. Germline values: CDR1 SEHNR, CDR2 FQNEAQ (reference sequence). Trimming cost V 1 base and J 8 bases; bases outside gene matches: 6. The CDR3 coding sequence is TGTGCCAGCAGCTTAGGAAGACGACAGGGGGACACCATATATTTT. Translated: CASSLGRRQGDTIYF.

This clonotype appeared many times. The chain's CDR3 is CATSDLRDGTYGYTF. The CDR3 nucleotides are TGTGCCACCAGTGATTTGCGGGACGGGACCTATGGCTACACCTTC. The chain links TRBV24-1 to TRBJ1-2; a weak D match, TRBD1 (5 bases). V lost 0 bases to trimming and J lost 4 bases, with 11 bases between them. The germline CDR1 and CDR2 sequences are KGHDR and SFDVKD. This CDR3 region has 15 residues.

Remarks on this clonotype: Since a much larger clone is just one base distant, this may be a read error. This chain uses TRBV24-1 with TRBJ1-5; D gene ambiguous. CDR3 length: 15 residues. Germline V gives CDR1 KGHDR, CDR2 SFDVKD. V lost 7 bases and J 7 bases, leaving 19 bases between the germline ends. For the CDR3, the DNA is TGTGCCACCAGCTTAGGGCGGGTGGAGAACCAGCCCCAGCATTTT. Its protein product is CATSLGRVENQPQHF.

Turning to this clonotype: Since a far larger clone is one base different, this is likely a read error. As the CDR3 is not closed by the conserved phenylalanine or tryptophan, this likely results from a read error. The chain has TRBV4-1 and TRBJ1-5, with D perhaps matching TRBD1 (5 bases). This CDR3 spans 12 amino acids. Trimming cost V 1 base and J 7 bases, with 5 bases left between them. Germline CDR1 is MGHRA and CDR2 is YSYEKL. In DNA, the CDR3 is TGCGCCAGCAGCCAAGGGGACCAGCCCCAGCATCTT. The encoded protein is CASSQGDQPQHL.

Only one count was recorded for this clonotype. The chain is built from TRBV7-4 and TRBJ1-3, with 9 bases that match TRBD1. Per germline, CDR1 SGHVT and CDR2 SQSDAQ. CDR3 length: 15 amino acids. The V segment lost 4 bases and the J segment 4 bases; nucleotides outside the gene matches: 5. DNA for the CDR3: TGTGCCAGCAGCTACCGGACAGGGGACGGAAACACCATATATTTT. Its translation: CASSYRTGDGNTIYF.

The chain combines TRBV7-2 with TRBJ2-2; D gene uncertain. In germline, CDR1 is SGHTA, CDR2 FQGNSA. The CDR3 has 16 residues. V gave up 6 bases and J gave up 5 bases, with 19 bases separating them. The CDR3 coding sequence is TGTGCCAGCAGTTCTACTCTGCCCGCCGGGACCGGGGAGCTGTTTTTT. This sequence encodes CASSSTLPAGTGELFF.

The chain is built from TRBV5-1 and TRBJ1-6; 9 nucleotides agree with TRBD1. The CDR3 consists of 17 residues. V shed 4 bases, J shed 7 bases, and the junction held 12 bases outside the gene matches. CDR1 is SGHRS, CDR2 YFSETQ, per germline. CDR3 sequence (DNA): TGCGCCAGCAGCACCGACCCGGGACAGGGAAAGAATTCACCCCTCCACTTT. Protein product: CASSTDPGQGKNSPLHF.

This rearrangement joins TRBV25-1 to TRBJ1-5; no clear D. The V end was cut by 6 bases, the J end by 1 base, with 10 bases between. This CDR3 contains 14 residues. Germline lookup yields CDR1 MGHDK and CDR2 SYGVNS. Here the CDR3 reads CASREAESNQPQHF. The CDR3 nucleotides are TGTGCCAGCAGAGAGGCGGAGAGCAATCAGCCCCAGCATTTT. Together with reference TRBV25-1 and TRBJ1-5, the CDR3 gives the full variable domain: EADIYQTPRYLVIGTGKKITLECSQTMGHDKMYWYQQDPGMELHLIHYSYGVNSTEKGDLSSESTVSRIRTEHFPLTLESARPSHTSQYLCASREAESNQPQHFGDGTRLSIL.

The chain joins TRBV2 to TRBJ1-1, with D possibly matching TRBD1 (6 bases). The CDR3 extends over 14 amino acids. Germline lookup yields CDR1 SNHLY and CDR2 FYNNEI. Trimming shortened V by 10 bases and J by 1 base, and 16 bases separated the two germline ends. The CDR3 sequence is CANSQGWANTEAFF. The CDR3 DNA reads TGTGCCAACTCACAGGGTTGGGCGAACACTGAAGCTTTCTTT.